Here is one T cell receptor beta chain with its context. Its target is not known. 13 Jbeta primers and 60 Vbeta primers were used for the PCR. In the source study's methods: Unique TCR beta chains totaled some 78 million in a later count, with approximately 11 million of them shared. Clones were read by immunoSEQ multiplex PCR, and TCRdb kept only the in-frame ones, dropping some. D and trimming come from the DNA, and the V and J calls and clone size come from that table. Counted here are around 150,000 clones, approximately 85% occurring once; the ten biggest clones make up about 9.3%. The source of the sample is a study of cytomegalovirus exposure and HLA in healthy donors. The CDR3 loop spans 13 amino acids. Germline lookup yields CDR1 SNHLY and CDR2 FYNNEI. Trimming took off 6 bases at V and 3 bases at J, with 12 bases between the two ends. Study results and caveats: The listing of 150 or so TCR beta chains classed them as cytomegalovirus-associated. A later look showed TCR association rates differing by HLA locus, highest for DRB1 and lowest for HLA-C.

The receptor was isolated from a man younger than 35 in good health and CMV-seropositive. What was sequenced was PBMCs. The chain uses TRBV2 and TRBJ2-7; D call uncertain. CDR3 in amino acids: CASSLGQFYEQYF. CDR3 nucleotides: TGTGCCAGCAGCCTAGGCCAATTCTACGAGCAGTACTTC. The full variable domain, with the rest looked up from reference TRBV2 and TRBJ2-7, is EPEVTQTPSHQVTQMGQEVILRCVPISNHLYFYWYRQILGQKVEFLVSFYNNEISEKSEIFDDQFSVERPDGSNFTLKIRSTKLEDSAMYFCASSLGQFYEQYFGPGTRLTVT.